Following are 7 T cell receptor beta chains from one sample sequenced in a study of blood T cell repertoires in COVID-19 (dated by TCRdb to 2018 to 2021). Libraries were built with the immunoSEQ multiplex PCR assay. TCRdb mirrors the immuneACCESS table, restricted to in-frame sequences. Some clones are absent from its copies; in checked studies, under half trace to an unresolved V gene, and the reason for the others is unknown. The sample contains around 470,000 clones, roughly nine tenths of them found a single time. About 0.91% of the sample is held by the ten biggest clonotypes. Sequencing used peripheral blood. The receptors were gathered from a man younger than 35 with COVID-19, enrolled during active disease.

In this sample, this clone turned up once. The V and J genes are TRBV28 and TRBJ1-2, with D unclear. CDR3 length equals 14 residues. CDR1 and CDR2 (germline): MDHEN, SYDVKM. V was trimmed by 4 bases and J by 2 bases, leaving 11 bases between them. CDR3 sequence: CASSSWAANYGYTF. In DNA form, the CDR3 reads TGTGCCAGCAGTTCTTGGGCCGCGAACTATGGCTACACCTTC.

The rearrangement uses TRBV11-2 and TRBJ2-5, with a possible D match to TRBD1 (6 bases). Germline V gives CDR1 SGHAT, CDR2 FQNNGV. The CDR3 contains 15 residues. Trimming pared 1 base from V and 4 bases from J, leaving 13 bases between. CDR3 coding DNA: TGTGCCAGCAGCTTAGGATTTACAGGGCCAGAGACCCAGTACTTC. This translates into CASSLGFTGPETQYF.

Only one count was recorded for this clone. V gene TRBV11-1 combines with J gene TRBJ1-2, with 7 nucleotides matching TRBD1. V was clipped by 6 bases and J by 7 bases; unmatched bases: 8. The germline V gene encodes CDR1 SGHAT and CDR2 FQDESV (reference sequence). The CDR3 is 13 amino acids. The CDR3 nucleotides are TGTGCCAGCAGTCCATCCCGGGACAGTGGCTACACCTTC. Translation: CASSPSRDSGYTF.

This chain links TRBV27 with TRBJ2-1; 7 bases match TRBD2. Germline-derived CDR1 and CDR2 are MNHEY and SMNVEV (reference sequence). The CDR3 length is 13 residues. Trimming took 6 bases from V and 9 from J; bases not matched to a gene: 8. The CDR3 region has the DNA TGTGCCAGCAGAACGACGGGACTAACTGAGCAGTTCTTC. Its protein is CASRTTGLTEQFF.

The rearrangement links TRBV14 to TRBJ2-5, with 8 bases that match TRBD2. The germline V gene has CDR1 SGHDN and CDR2 FVKESK. Trimming took 3 bases from V and 3 from J; bases not matched to a gene: 12. The CDR3 contains 17 residues. The CDR3 nucleotides read TGTGCCAGCAGCCAGAGGGCGGCGGGGGGAAGAAAAGAGACCCAGTACTTC. This codes for CASSQRAAGGRKETQYF.

This chain uses TRBV24-1 with TRBJ2-1; 9 bases are shared with TRBD2. The V gene's germline CDR1 is KGHDR and CDR2 SFDVKD. CDR3 length: 14 amino acids. The V segment lost 7 bases and the J segment 9 bases; nucleotides outside the gene matches: 9. CDR3 loop: CATRGSGSTGEQFF. The DNA for the CDR3 is TGTGCCACCAGGGGTAGCGGGAGTACAGGTGAGCAGTTCTTC.

The genes are TRBV5-1 and TRBJ1-4, with 9 nucleotides matching TRBD1. J gave up 8 bases and V 3 bases, and 11 bases lay outside the gene matches. The CDR3 loop spans 16 amino acids. Germline CDR1 is SGHRS and CDR2 is YFSETQ. DNA of the CDR3: TGCGCCAGCAGCTCGGCCGGTGGGACAGGGATGGAAAAACTGTTTTTT. This encodes CASSSAGGTGMEKLFF.